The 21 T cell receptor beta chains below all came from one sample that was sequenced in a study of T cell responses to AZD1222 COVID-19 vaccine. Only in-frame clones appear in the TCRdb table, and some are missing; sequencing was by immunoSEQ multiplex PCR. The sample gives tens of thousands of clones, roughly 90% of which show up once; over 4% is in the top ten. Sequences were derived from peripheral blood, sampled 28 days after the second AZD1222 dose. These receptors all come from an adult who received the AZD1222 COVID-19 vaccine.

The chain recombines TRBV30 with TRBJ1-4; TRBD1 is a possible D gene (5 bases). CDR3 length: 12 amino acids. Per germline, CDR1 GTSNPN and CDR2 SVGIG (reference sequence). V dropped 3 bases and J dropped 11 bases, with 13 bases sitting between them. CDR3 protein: CAWRDVGGKLFF. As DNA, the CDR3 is TGTGCCTGGAGGGATGTTGGGGGGAAACTGTTTTTT.

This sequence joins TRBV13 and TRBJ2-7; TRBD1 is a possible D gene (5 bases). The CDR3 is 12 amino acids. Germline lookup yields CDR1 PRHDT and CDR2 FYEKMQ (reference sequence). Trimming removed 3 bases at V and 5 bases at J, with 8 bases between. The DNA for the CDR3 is TGTGCCAGCAGCTTCTCGACAGACGAGCAGTACTTC. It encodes CASSFSTDEQYF.

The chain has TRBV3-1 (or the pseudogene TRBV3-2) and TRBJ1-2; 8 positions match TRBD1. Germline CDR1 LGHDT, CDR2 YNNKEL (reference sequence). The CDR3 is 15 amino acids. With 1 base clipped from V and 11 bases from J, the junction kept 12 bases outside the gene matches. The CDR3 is CASSQGLHRGVWYTF. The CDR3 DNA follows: TGTGCCAGCAGCCAAGGATTACACAGGGGGGTATGGTACACCTTC.

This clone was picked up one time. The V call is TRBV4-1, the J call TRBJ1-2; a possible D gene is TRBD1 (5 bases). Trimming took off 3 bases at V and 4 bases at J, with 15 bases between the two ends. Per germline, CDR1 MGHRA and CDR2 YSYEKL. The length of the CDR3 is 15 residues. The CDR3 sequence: CASSQNRFGGYGYTF. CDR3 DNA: TGCGCCAGCAGCCAGAACAGGTTCGGAGGCTATGGCTACACCTTC.

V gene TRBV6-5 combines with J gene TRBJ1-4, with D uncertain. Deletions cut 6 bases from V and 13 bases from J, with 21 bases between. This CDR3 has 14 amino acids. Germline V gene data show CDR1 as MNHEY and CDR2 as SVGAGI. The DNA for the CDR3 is TGTGCCAGCAGCCAGACCCCCGATCTTACACGACTGTTTTTT. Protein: CASSQTPDLTRLFF.

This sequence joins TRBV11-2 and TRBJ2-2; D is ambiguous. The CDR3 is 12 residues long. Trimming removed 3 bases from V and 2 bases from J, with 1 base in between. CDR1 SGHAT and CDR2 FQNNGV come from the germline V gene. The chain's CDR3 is CASSFNTGELFF. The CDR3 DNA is TGTGCCAGCAGCTTTAACACCGGGGAGCTGTTTTTT.

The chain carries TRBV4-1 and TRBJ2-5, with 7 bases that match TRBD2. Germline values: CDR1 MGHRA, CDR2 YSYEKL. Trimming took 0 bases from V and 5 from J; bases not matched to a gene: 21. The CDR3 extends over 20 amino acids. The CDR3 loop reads CASSQDYYREGAAEKETQYF. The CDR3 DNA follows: TGCGCCAGCAGCCAAGATTATTATAGGGAGGGAGCGGCGGAAAAGGAGACCCAGTACTTC.

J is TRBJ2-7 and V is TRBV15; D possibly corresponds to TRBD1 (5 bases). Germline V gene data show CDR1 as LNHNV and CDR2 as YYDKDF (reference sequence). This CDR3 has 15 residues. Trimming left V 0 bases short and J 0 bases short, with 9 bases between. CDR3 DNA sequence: TGTGCCACCAGCAGAGAGGGGCACGGCTCCTACGAGCAGTACTTC. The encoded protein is CATSREGHGSYEQYF.

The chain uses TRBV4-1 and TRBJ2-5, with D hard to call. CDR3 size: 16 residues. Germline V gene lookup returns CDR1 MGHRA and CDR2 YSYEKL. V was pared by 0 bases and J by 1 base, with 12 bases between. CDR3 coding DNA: TGCGCCAGCAGCCAAGAGGCACAGACCCTCCAAGAGACCCAGTACTTC. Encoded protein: CASSQEAQTLQETQYF.

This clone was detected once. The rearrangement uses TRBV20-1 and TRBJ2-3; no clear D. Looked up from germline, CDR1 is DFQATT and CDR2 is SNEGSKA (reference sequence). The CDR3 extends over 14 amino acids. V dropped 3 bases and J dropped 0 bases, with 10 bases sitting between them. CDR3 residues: CSASRQPSTDTQYF. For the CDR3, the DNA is TGCAGTGCTAGTCGACAACCTAGCACAGATACGCAGTATTTT.

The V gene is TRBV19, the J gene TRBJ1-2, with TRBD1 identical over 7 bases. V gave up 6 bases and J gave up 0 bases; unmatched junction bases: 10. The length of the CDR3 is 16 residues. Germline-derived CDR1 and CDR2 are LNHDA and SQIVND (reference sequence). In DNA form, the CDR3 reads TGTGCCAGTAGCAAAGGACAGGCCTTACCTAACTATGGCTACACCTTC. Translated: CASSKGQALPNYGYTF. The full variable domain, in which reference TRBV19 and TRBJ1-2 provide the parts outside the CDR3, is DGGITQSPKYLFRKEGQNVTLSCEQNLNHDAMYWYRQDPGQGLRLIYYSQIVNDFQKGDIAEGYSVSREKKESFPLTVTSAQKNPTAFYLCASSKGQALPNYGYTFGSGTRLTVV.

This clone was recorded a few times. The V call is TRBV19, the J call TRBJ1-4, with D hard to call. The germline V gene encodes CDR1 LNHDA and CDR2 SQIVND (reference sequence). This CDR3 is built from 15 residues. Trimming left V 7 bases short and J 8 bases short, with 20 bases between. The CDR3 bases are TGTGCCAGTACCCGGGCCCTTACCGAGGGCGAAAAACTGTTTTTT. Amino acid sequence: CASTRALTEGEKLFF. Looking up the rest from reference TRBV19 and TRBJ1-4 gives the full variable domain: DGGITQSPKYLFRKEGQNVTLSCEQNLNHDAMYWYRQDPGQGLRLIYYSQIVNDFQKGDIAEGYSVSREKKESFPLTVTSAQKNPTAFYLCASTRALTEGEKLFFGSGTQLSVL.

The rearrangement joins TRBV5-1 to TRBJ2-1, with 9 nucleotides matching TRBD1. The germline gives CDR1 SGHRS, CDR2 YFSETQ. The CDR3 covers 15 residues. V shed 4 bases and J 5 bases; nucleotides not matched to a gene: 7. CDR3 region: CASSRRTGEDNEQFF. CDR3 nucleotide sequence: TGCGCCAGCAGCCGACGGACAGGGGAGGACAATGAGCAGTTCTTC.

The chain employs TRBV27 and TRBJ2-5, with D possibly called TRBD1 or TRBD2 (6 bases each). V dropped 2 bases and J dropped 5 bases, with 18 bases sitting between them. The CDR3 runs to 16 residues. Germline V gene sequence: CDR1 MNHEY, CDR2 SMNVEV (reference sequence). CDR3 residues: CASSLGPTVGGETQYF. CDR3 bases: TGTGCCAGCAGTTTAGGGCCTACAGTAGGGGGGGAGACCCAGTACTTC.

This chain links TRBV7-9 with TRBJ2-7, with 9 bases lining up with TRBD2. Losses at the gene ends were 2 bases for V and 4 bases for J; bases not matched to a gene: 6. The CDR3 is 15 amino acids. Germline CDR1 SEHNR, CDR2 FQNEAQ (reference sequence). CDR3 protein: CASSLRPSGVYEQYF. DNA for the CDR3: TGTGCCAGCAGCTTACGTCCTAGCGGGGTTTACGAGCAGTACTTC.

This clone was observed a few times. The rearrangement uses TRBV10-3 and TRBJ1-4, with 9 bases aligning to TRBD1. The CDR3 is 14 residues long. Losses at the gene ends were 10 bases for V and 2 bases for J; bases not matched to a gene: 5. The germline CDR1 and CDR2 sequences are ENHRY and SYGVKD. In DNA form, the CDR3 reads TGTGCCACGACAGGGGGGGGCACTAATGAAAAACTGTTTTTT. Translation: CATTGGGTNEKLFF.

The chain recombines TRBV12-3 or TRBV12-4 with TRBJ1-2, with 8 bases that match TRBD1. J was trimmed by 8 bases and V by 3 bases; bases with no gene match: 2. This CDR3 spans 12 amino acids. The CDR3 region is CASSFTGGGYTF. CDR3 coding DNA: TGTGCCAGCAGTTTTACAGGGGGAGGCTACACCTTC.

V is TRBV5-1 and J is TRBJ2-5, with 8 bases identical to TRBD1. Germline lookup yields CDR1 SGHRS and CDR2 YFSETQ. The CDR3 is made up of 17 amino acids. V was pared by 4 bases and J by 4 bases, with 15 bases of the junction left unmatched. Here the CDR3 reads CASSPILGTGGGETQYF. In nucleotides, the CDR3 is TGCGCCAGCAGCCCAATTTTAGGGACAGGTGGGGGAGAGACCCAGTACTTC.

The CDR3 sequence: CASSILGQLYF. The CDR3 nucleotides read TGTGCCAGTAGTATACTGGGACAGCTGTACTTC. The V gene is TRBV19, the J gene TRBJ2-5; TRBD1 agrees at 7 bases. Germline V gene lookup returns CDR1 LNHDA and CDR2 SQIVND (reference sequence). The V segment lost 2 bases and the J segment 13 bases; nucleotides outside the gene matches: 4. The CDR3 sequence is 11 residues long. Variable domain in full (rest from reference TRBV19 and TRBJ2-5): DGGITQSPKYLFRKEGQNVTLSCEQNLNHDAMYWYRQDPGQGLRLIYYSQIVNDFQKGDIAEGYSVSREKKESFPLTVTSAQKNPTAFYLCASSILGQLYFGPGTRLLVL.

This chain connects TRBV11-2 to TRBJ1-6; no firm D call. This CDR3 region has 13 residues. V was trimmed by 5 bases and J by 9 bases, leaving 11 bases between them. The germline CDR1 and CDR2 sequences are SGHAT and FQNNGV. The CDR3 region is CASSPGIGSPLHF. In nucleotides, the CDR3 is TGTGCCAGCAGCCCTGGGATCGGTTCACCCCTCCACTTT.

CDR3: CASSHLGSRETQYF. The CDR3, as DNA: TGTGCCAGCAGCCACCTAGGGAGTCGAGAGACCCAGTACTTC. The chain joins TRBV3-1 (or the pseudogene TRBV3-2) to TRBJ2-5, with TRBD2 as a possible D gene (5 bases). Trimming removed 3 bases at V and 4 bases at J, with 12 bases between. Germline V gene lookup returns CDR1 LGHDT and CDR2 YNNKEL (reference sequence). This CDR3 spans 14 amino acids.